This TCR beta chain was documented in a study of T cell changes during pregnancy in multiple sclerosis. V lost 0 bases to trimming and J lost 5 bases, with 14 bases between them. CDR3 length: 15 amino acids. Sequencing was performed with immunoSEQ multiplex PCR; in TCRdb, only in-frame clones are kept and a portion is missing. The sample carries about 64,000 clones, about 90% recorded once. The rearrangement joins TRBV23-1 to TRBJ2-7, with a possible D match to TRBD1 (6 bases). TRBV23-1 is known as an ORF, though its function is uncertain. The material sequenced was peripheral blood, taken in the second trimester of pregnancy. The clonotype was recovered from a female donor in good health, enrolled as a control in a pregnancy study. The CDR3 here is CASSQSRTVLHEQYF. CDR3 coding DNA: TGCGCCAGCAGTCAATCCAGGACAGTATTACACGAGCAGTACTTC.